The 15 T cell receptor beta chains below were found in one sample sequenced in a study of T cell repertoires in cytomegalovirus infection. No antigens are known for them. In TCRdb, the reads were re-called with MiXCR into one record per CDR3 protein. The sample holds approximately 350,000 distinct CDR3 sequences, 34% seen once. The specimen comprised cultured PBMCs, sampled from culture after CMV antigen stimulation. The receptors derive from a human donor in good health (CMV status not recorded). Some clones in this sample may be carry-over from other donors' samples.

The table lists this clonotype with many counts. The rearrangement joins TRBV7-8 to TRBJ2-7, with 11 bases that match TRBD2. The trim removed 3 bases at V and 6 bases at J, leaving 10 bases unmatched. Germline loops: CDR1 SGHVS, CDR2 FQNEAQ. The CDR3 is 16 amino acids. The CDR3 here is CASSLGLGLAGGEQYF. The CDR3, as DNA: TGTGCCAGCAGCTTGGGACTAGGGCTAGCGGGAGGCGAGCAGTACTTC.

The V gene is TRBV7-2, the J gene TRBJ2-1; no firm D call. Trimming pared 7 bases from V and 9 bases from J, leaving 19 bases between. Germline V lookup: CDR1 SGHTA, CDR2 FQGNSA. This CDR3 is built from 14 residues. CDR3 protein: CASTPNGRSSEQFF. For the CDR3, the DNA is TGTGCCAGCACCCCTAATGGACGATCTTCTGAGCAGTTCTTC.

To note about this clonotype: With a much larger clone just one base away, this may be a read error. V and J are TRBV11-2 and TRBJ2-7; D uncertain. The CDR3 contains 11 residues. The ends were cut back, 5 bases at V and 0 bases at J, with 2 bases in the middle. Germline V gene lookup returns CDR1 SGHAT and CDR2 FQNNGV. The DNA for the CDR3 is TGTGCCAGCAGCACCTCCTACGAGCAGTACGTC. It encodes CASSTSYEQYV.

This clonotype was counted only a few times. The gene calls are TRBV7-2 and TRBJ2-5; perhaps TRBD2 as D (5 bases). Deletions cut 3 bases from V and 2 bases from J, with 10 bases between. Germline V gene sequence: CDR1 SGHTA, CDR2 FQGNSA. This CDR3 contains 14 residues. The CDR3 reads CASSFSGIQETQYF. The CDR3 bases are TGTGCCAGCAGCTTCTCCGGGATTCAAGAGACCCAGTACTTC.

This clonotype was recorded many times. This chain joins TRBV7-8 and TRBJ2-7; 12 bases fit TRBD2. V lost 5 bases, J lost 3 bases, and 8 bases stayed unmatched. This CDR3 spans 16 amino acids. Germline CDR1 and CDR2: SGHVS and FQNEAQ. The CDR3 DNA is TGTGCCAGCAGCAAGACTAGCGGGAGACCGAACTACGAGCAGTACTTC. Amino acids: CASSKTSGRPNYEQYF.

The rearrangement joins TRBV7-8 to TRBJ1-6; 9 positions match TRBD1. CDR3 length: 15 residues. V was clipped by 2 bases and J by 7 bases; unmatched bases: 3. Germline loops: CDR1 SGHVS, CDR2 FQNEAQ. The CDR3 sequence is CASSLPGQGNSPLHF. The CDR3 nucleotides read TGTGCCAGCAGCTTACCAGGACAGGGGAATTCACCCCTCCACTTT.

The chain recombines TRBV25-1 with TRBJ2-5; D is possibly TRBD1 (6 bases). Germline lookup yields CDR1 MGHDK and CDR2 SYGVNS. The CDR3 is made up of 15 amino acids. The V and J ends lost 4 bases and 2 bases respectively, with 14 bases between them. The CDR3 coding sequence is TGTGCCAGCAGTGGCCTAGACAGGAGTCAAGAGACCCAGTACTTC. It is translated as CASSGLDRSQETQYF.

This clonotype was observed many times. The rearrangement joins TRBV7-2 to TRBJ1-2; D is undetermined. V lost 1 base to trimming and J lost 8 bases, with 14 bases between them. The CDR3 loop spans 14 amino acids. Per the germline V gene, CDR1 is SGHTA and CDR2 is FQGNSA. This chain's CDR3 is CASSLDAGLLGYTF. The CDR3 DNA reads as TGTGCCAGCAGCTTAGATGCAGGCCTCTTAGGCTACACCTTC.

The table lists this clonotype with a count of one. The CDR3 here is CAWRPASSKETQYF. As DNA, the CDR3 is TGTGCCTGGAGACCCGCTAGCTCAAAAGAGACCCAGTACTTC. The chain employs TRBV30 and TRBJ2-5, with D perhaps TRBD2 (5 bases). V was pared by 3 bases and J by 3 bases, with 14 bases between. This CDR3 region has 14 residues. CDR1 GTSNPN and CDR2 SVGIG come from the germline V gene (reference sequence).

The V call is TRBV7-2, the J call TRBJ2-1; 7 bases map to TRBD1. V shed 5 bases, J shed 0 bases, and the junction held 4 bases outside the gene matches. Germline values: CDR1 SGHTA, CDR2 FQGNSA. This CDR3 is built from 15 residues. CDR3 region: CASSQRQGSYNEQFF. The CDR3 DNA sequence: TGTGCCAGCAGCCAACGACAGGGCTCCTACAATGAGCAGTTCTTC.

About this clonotype itself: One base away lies a much larger clone, so this may be a sequencing read error. The chain carries TRBV9 and TRBJ1-2, with D hard to call. CDR1 is SGDLS and CDR2 is YYNGEE in the germline V gene. The V end was cut by 0 bases, the J end by 4 bases, with 10 bases between. This CDR3 region has 14 residues. CDR3 nucleotides: TGTGCCAGCAGCGTAGGTCCCGAGGGCTATGGCTACACCTTC. It codes for CASSVGPEGYGYTF.

This clonotype has just a few counts. The gene calls are TRBV7-8 and TRBJ2-4; D unclear. CDR3 length: 16 residues. Trimming pared 5 bases from V and 0 bases from J, leaving 14 bases between. CDR1 is SGHVS and CDR2 is FQNEAQ in the germline V gene. The DNA of the CDR3 is TGTGCCAGCAGCACACTGGTAGCAGTAGCCAAAAACATTCAGTACTTC. Encoded protein: CASSTLVAVAKNIQYF.

The chain combines TRBV12-3 or TRBV12-4 with TRBJ2-5; TRBD1 agrees at 9 bases. V was pared by 5 bases and J by 5 bases, with 9 bases of the junction left unmatched. The CDR3 totals 15 residues. In nucleotides, the CDR3 is TGTGCCAGCAGTCGACCTACAGGGGGCGAGGAGACCCAGTACTTC. As protein: CASSRPTGGEETQYF.

The chain couples TRBV6-8 to TRBJ1-1, with 7 bases lining up with TRBD1. The germline V gene encodes CDR1 MNHGY and CDR2 SAAAGT. The CDR3 loop spans 13 amino acids. With 5 bases clipped from V and 4 bases from J, the junction kept 4 bases outside the gene matches. CDR3 region: CASSQGVVTEAFF. CDR3 DNA sequence: TGTGCCAGCAGTCAGGGGGTAGTCACTGAAGCTTTCTTT.

The V call is TRBV20-1, the J call TRBJ2-1; D may be TRBD1 (6 bases). V was clipped by 3 bases and J by 10 bases, with 16 bases between them. This CDR3 region has 13 residues. CDR1 is DFQATT and CDR2 is SNEGSKA in the germline V gene (reference sequence). CDR3 nucleotide sequence: TGCAGTGCTAGTGTCCTAGCTACAGGGGAGCAGTTCTTC. It is translated as CSASVLATGEQFF.